What follows are 21 T cell receptor beta chains derived from one specimen sequenced in a study of blood T cell repertoires in COVID-19. TCRdb keeps only in-frame clones here, not all; method: immunoSEQ multiplex PCR. The profile covers 140,000 or so clones, with under 90% appearing a single time and roughly 3.6% taken by the ten largest. Sequenced: peripheral blood. The source is a man between 70 and 80 years old who had recovered from COVID-19.

This clone was observed a few times. The chain carries TRBV5-1 and TRBJ1-2, with 11 bases matching TRBD1. This CDR3 is built from 14 residues. Per germline, CDR1 SGHRS and CDR2 YFSETQ. With V trimmed by 5 bases and J by 7 bases, 7 bases remained unmatched. The CDR3 spells CASRAAGTGGGYTF. The DNA of the CDR3 is TGCGCCAGCAGAGCCGCCGGGACAGGGGGTGGCTACACCTTC.

This rearrangement joins TRBV7-2 to TRBJ2-5; the D gene is possibly TRBD2 (5 bases). V dropped 4 bases and J dropped 1 base, with 10 bases sitting between them. This CDR3 contains 14 residues. Germline values: CDR1 SGHTA, CDR2 FQGNSA. Here the CDR3 reads CASSSAGTQETQYF. As DNA, the CDR3 is TGTGCCAGCAGCTCGGCGGGTACCCAAGAGACCCAGTACTTC.

This clone was recorded only once. The chain joins TRBV18 to TRBJ2-1, with D maybe TRBD1 (6 bases). The CDR3 length is 14 residues. Germline V CDR1 and CDR2: KGHSH, LQKENI. Deletions cut 3 bases from V and 8 bases from J, with 14 bases between. In DNA, the CDR3 is TGTGCCAGCTCACCGCTACAGGGAAGCGATGAGCAGTTCTTC. It translates to CASSPLQGSDEQFF.

The chain recombines TRBV7-3 with TRBJ2-2; no definite D call. V was trimmed by 5 bases and J by 7 bases, leaving 11 bases between them. The CDR3 length is 13 residues. Germline V lookup: CDR1 SGHTA, CDR2 FQGTGA. CDR3 residues: CASSADRVGELFF. The CDR3 DNA sequence: TGTGCCAGCAGCGCTGACCGGGTCGGGGAGCTGTTTTTT.

This clone appeared once. The V call is TRBV3-1 (or the pseudogene TRBV3-2), the J call TRBJ2-1; 9 bases agree with TRBD2. J lost 9 bases, V lost 6 bases, and 12 bases had no gene match. This CDR3 comprises 15 residues. Germline loops: CDR1 LGHDT, CDR2 YNNKEL (reference sequence). For the CDR3, the DNA is TGTGCCAGCAGTCGATCGATAGCGGGAGCGGGTGAGCAGTTCTTC. Amino acids: CASSRSIAGAGEQFF.

CDR3 coding DNA: TGTGCCAGCAGCTCGCGGACTAGCGGCTACAATGAGCAGTTCTTC. The encoded protein is CASSSRTSGYNEQFF. The gene calls are TRBV11-2 and TRBJ2-1; TRBD2 agrees at 10 bases. The germline V gene encodes CDR1 SGHAT and CDR2 FQNNGV. V shed 4 bases and J 3 bases; nucleotides not matched to a gene: 3. The CDR3 loop spans 15 amino acids.

The CDR3 region has the DNA TGCGCCAGCAGTGAATCTGGACTGACCAAAAACATTCAGTACTTC. Residues: CASSESGLTKNIQYF. The chain employs TRBV10-2 and TRBJ2-4, with D tentatively TRBD2 (5 bases). Trimming took off 3 bases at V and 2 bases at J, with 11 bases between the two ends. CDR1 WSHSY and CDR2 SAAADI come from the germline V gene. The CDR3 spans 15 residues.

This clone was recorded only once. This chain links TRBV30 with TRBJ2-3; D uncertain. Deletions cut 1 base from V and 5 bases from J, with 4 bases between. Germline values: CDR1 GTSNPN, CDR2 SVGIG (reference sequence). The CDR3 length is 11 residues. Here the CDR3 reads CAWSAGDTQYF. CDR3 bases: TGTGCCTGGAGTGCAGGAGATACGCAGTATTTT.

The chain has TRBV19 and TRBJ2-7; 10 bases align to TRBD1. Germline V CDR1 and CDR2: LNHDA, SQIVND (reference sequence). The CDR3 spans 14 residues. Germline trimming cut 4 bases from V and 3 bases from J; bases unmatched to any gene: 3. The CDR3 loop is CASSTTGGFYEQYF. The CDR3 coding sequence is TGTGCCAGTAGTACGACAGGGGGCTTCTACGAGCAGTACTTC. Variable domain in full (rest from reference TRBV19 and TRBJ2-7): DGGITQSPKYLFRKEGQNVTLSCEQNLNHDAMYWYRQDPGQGLRLIYYSQIVNDFQKGDIAEGYSVSREKKESFPLTVTSAQKNPTAFYLCASSTTGGFYEQYFGPGTRLTVT.

The rearrangement links TRBV6-2 or TRBV6-3 to TRBJ2-1; 10 bases map to TRBD2. CDR3 length: 17 residues. Looked up from germline, CDR1 is MNHEY and CDR2 is SVGEGT. V lost 1 base and J lost 8; bases outside the gene matches: 11. CDR3 in amino acids: CASSYYHLAGVYDEQFF. The CDR3 coding sequence is TGTGCCAGCAGTTACTATCATCTAGCGGGAGTTTACGATGAGCAGTTCTTC.

This clone occurred a few times. V and J are TRBV19 and TRBJ1-2, with D hard to call. Germline-derived CDR1 and CDR2 are LNHDA and SQIVND (reference sequence). This CDR3 is 13 amino acids long. V shed 2 bases and J shed 2 bases, with 6 bases lying between them. Here the CDR3 reads CASSITTNYGYTF. DNA for the CDR3: TGTGCCAGTAGTATAACAACCAACTATGGCTACACCTTC.

Only one count was recorded for this clone. This chain uses TRBV5-1 with TRBJ1-4; D is perhaps TRBD1 (6 bases). Per germline, CDR1 SGHRS and CDR2 YFSETQ. This CDR3 is built from 15 residues. V was pared by 5 bases and J by 5 bases, with 16 bases between. The CDR3 DNA is TGCGCCAGCAGTCTTGCAGGGGCGGCAAATGAAAAACTGTTTTTT. It translates to CASSLAGAANEKLFF.

The chain couples TRBV11-2 to TRBJ2-1; 15 bases fit TRBD2. The CDR3 totals 16 residues. Trimming at V came to 1 base and at J to 12 bases, leaving 7 bases not matched to a gene. The germline V gene has CDR1 SGHAT and CDR2 FQNNGV. The CDR3 sequence: CASSLVWTSGRARQFF. The CDR3 region has the DNA TGTGCCAGCAGCTTAGTATGGACTAGCGGGAGGGCCCGGCAGTTCTTC. Drawing the rest from reference TRBV11-2 and TRBJ2-1, the complete variable domain is EAGVAQSPRYKIIEKRQSVAFWCNPISGHATLYWYQQILGQGPKLLIQFQNNGVVDDSQLPKDRFSAERLKGVDSTLKIQPAKLEDSAVYLCASSLVWTSGRARQFFGPGTRLTVL.

The CDR3 DNA reads as TGTGCTAGTGCCAGTGAAGCGGGGACCGGGGAGCTGTTTTTT. It yields the protein CASASEAGTGELFF. V gene TRBV12-5 combines with J gene TRBJ2-2, with 7 bases that match TRBD2. This CDR3 has 14 residues. In germline, CDR1 is LGHNT, CDR2 FRNRAP. Trimming removed 7 bases from V and 5 bases from J; junction bases left unmatched: 7.

The chain employs TRBV19 and TRBJ2-2, with 11 bases matching TRBD1. The germline gives CDR1 LNHDA, CDR2 SQIVND (reference sequence). The CDR3 totals 15 residues. With 5 bases clipped from V and 7 bases from J, the junction kept 6 bases outside the gene matches. The CDR3 region has the DNA TGTGCCAGTAGTGTGGACAGGGGGCACTTCGGGGAGCTGTTTTTT. Its translation is CASSVDRGHFGELFF.

The chain employs TRBV29-1 and TRBJ1-1; D ambiguous. Trimming removed 0 bases at V and 4 bases at J, with 12 bases between. The CDR3 covers 14 residues. Germline lookup yields CDR1 SQVTM and CDR2 ANQGSEA. The DNA for the CDR3 is TGCAGCGTTGAAGATAGCAGGAGGAGCACTGAAGCTTTCTTT. Translation gives CSVEDSRRSTEAFF.

The gene calls are TRBV29-1 and TRBJ2-7; 10 bases agree with TRBD1. Germline CDR1 is SQVTM and CDR2 is ANQGSEA. CDR3 size: 13 residues. The V segment lost 7 bases and the J segment 2 bases; nucleotides outside the gene matches: 5. CDR3 DNA: TGCAGCGCCAGGACAGGGGGGACCTACGAGCAGTACTTC. Residues: CSARTGGTYEQYF.

The sample holds a few counts of this clone. This sequence joins TRBV3-1 (or the pseudogene TRBV3-2) and TRBJ2-3, with 7 nucleotides matching TRBD2. In germline, CDR1 is LGHDT, CDR2 YNNKEL (reference sequence). The CDR3 is made up of 14 amino acids. Germline trimming cut 6 bases from V and 6 bases from J; bases unmatched to any gene: 9. The CDR3 coding sequence is TGTGCCAGCAGTCATCTAGCGGATAGTGATACGCAGTATTTT. Its protein product is CASSHLADSDTQYF.

The chain joins TRBV27 to TRBJ2-5; TRBD2 matches at 7 bases. Trimming at V came to 3 bases and at J to 4 bases, leaving 14 bases not matched to a gene. The germline V gene has CDR1 MNHEY and CDR2 SMNVEV (reference sequence). CDR3 length: 17 residues. CDR3 DNA sequence: TGTGCCAGCAGTTTGGGGGAGGGGCCGGTAAAGGTAGAGACCCAGTACTTC. It yields the protein CASSLGEGPVKVETQYF.

The chain has TRBV7-8 and TRBJ2-7; TRBD2 agrees at 9 bases. The ends lost 11 bases at V and 5 bases at J; junction bases unmatched: 16. Germline-derived CDR1 and CDR2 are SGHVS and FQNEAQ. CDR3 length: 15 residues. The chain's CDR3 is CAVQLSGGRIDEQYF. Here the CDR3 DNA reads TGTGCCGTACAGCTTAGCGGGGGCAGGATAGACGAGCAGTACTTC.

The chain is built from TRBV12-5 and TRBJ2-7, with D possibly being TRBD1 (5 bases). The V gene's germline CDR1 is LGHNT and CDR2 FRNRAP. The CDR3 runs to 12 residues. Trimming stripped 0 bases from V and 7 bases from J, with 7 bases between. CDR3 residues: CASGLVKGEQYF. CDR3 nucleotides: TGTGCTAGTGGTTTGGTAAAGGGGGAGCAGTACTTC. Combining the CDR3 with reference TRBV12-5 and TRBJ2-7 gives the whole variable domain DARVTQTPRHKVTEMGQEVTMRCQPILGHNTVFWYRQTMMQGLELLAYFRNRAPLDDSGMPKDRFSAEMPDATLATLKIQPSEPRDSAVYFCASGLVKGEQYFGPGTRLTVT.